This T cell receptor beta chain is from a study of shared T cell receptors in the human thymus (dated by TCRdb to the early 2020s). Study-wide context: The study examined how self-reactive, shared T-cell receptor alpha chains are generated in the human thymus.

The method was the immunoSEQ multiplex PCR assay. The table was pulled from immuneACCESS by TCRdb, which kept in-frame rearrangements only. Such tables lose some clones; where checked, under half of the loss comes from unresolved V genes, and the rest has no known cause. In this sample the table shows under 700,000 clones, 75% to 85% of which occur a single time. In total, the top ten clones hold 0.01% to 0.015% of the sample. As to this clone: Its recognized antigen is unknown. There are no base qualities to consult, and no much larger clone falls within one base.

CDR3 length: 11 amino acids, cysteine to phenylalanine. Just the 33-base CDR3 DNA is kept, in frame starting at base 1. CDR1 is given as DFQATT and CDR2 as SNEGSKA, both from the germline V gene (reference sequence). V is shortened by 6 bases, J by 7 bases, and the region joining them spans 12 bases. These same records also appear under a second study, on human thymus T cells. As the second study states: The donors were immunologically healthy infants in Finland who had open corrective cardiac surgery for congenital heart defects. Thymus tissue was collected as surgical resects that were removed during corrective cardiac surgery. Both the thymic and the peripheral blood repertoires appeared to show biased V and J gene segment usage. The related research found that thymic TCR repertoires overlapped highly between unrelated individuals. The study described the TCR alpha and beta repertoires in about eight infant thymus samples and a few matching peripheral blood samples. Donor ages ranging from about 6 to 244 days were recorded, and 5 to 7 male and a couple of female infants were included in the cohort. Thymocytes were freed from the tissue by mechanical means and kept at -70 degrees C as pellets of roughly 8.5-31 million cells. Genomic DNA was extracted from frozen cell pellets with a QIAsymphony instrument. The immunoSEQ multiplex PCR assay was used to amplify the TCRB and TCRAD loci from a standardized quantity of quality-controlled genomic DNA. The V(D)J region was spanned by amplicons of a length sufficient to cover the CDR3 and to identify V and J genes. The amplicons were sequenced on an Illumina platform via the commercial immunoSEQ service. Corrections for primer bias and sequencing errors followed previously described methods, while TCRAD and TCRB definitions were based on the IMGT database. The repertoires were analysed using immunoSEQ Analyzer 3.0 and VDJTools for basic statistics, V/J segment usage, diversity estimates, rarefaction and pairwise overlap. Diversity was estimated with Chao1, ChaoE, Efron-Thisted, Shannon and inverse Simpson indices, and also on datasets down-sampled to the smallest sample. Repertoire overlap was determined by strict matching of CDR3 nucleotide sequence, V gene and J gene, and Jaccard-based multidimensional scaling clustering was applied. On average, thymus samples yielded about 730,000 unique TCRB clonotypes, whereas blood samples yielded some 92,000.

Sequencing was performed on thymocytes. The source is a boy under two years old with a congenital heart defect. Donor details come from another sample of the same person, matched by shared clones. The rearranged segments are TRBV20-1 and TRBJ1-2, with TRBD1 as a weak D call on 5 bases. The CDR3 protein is CSAAGGGGYTF. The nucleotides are TGCAGTGCAGCGGGGGGGGGTGGCTACACCTTC.